This T cell receptor beta chain derives from a study of shared T cell receptors in the human thymus. The V and J ends lost 8 bases and 12 bases respectively, with 26 bases between them. The CDR3 is 15 residues long. Germline CDR1 and CDR2: SGHTA and FQGNSA. Measured with immunoSEQ multiplex PCR; TCRdb has only the in-frame clones, and not every one. The table lists 700,000 or so clones, approximately 85% of them singletons. These records were also assigned to another study, of human thymus T cells. That source reports: It was healthy Finnish infants having corrective surgery for congenital heart defects who were the donors. Thymus pieces cut out during corrective heart surgery were the tissue that was used. In thymic and blood repertoires alike, V and J usage looked biased. Overlap was high between thymic repertoires from unrelated individuals, as reported in related research.

V usage is TRBV7-2 and J usage is TRBJ2-1; D uncertain. This receptor was obtained from a girl in the first two years of life with a congenital heart defect. The material sequenced was thymocytes. CDR3 in amino acids: CASGVAAETRKGQFF. The DNA of the CDR3 is TGTGCCAGCGGAGTCGCTGCGGAGACCCGGAAAGGGCAGTTCTTC.